A selection of T cell receptor beta chains follows, all from one sample in a study of T cell changes during pregnancy in multiple sclerosis. Repertoires were generated with immunoSEQ multiplex PCR, while TCRdb's copy carries only in-frame clones and drops some. In the table there are around 27,000 clones, approximately 92% of which are singletons. This specimen consisted of CD4+ T cells from peripheral blood mononuclear cells, obtained in the first trimester of pregnancy. Receptor source: a female donor with multiple sclerosis, enrolled in a pregnancy study. The CDR3 runs from the conserved cysteine through the conserved F or W. A D gene is named only where the DNA matches it firmly. Only some rows state a clone size, as once, few, many or a class for expanded clones.

J gene | clone size | D gene | V gene | CDR3 protein | CDR3 DNA
TRBJ1-2 | NA | TRBD1 | TRBV4-3 | CASSFRGDYGYTF | TGCGCCAGCAGCTTCAGGGGGGACTATGGCTACACCTTC
TRBJ1-4 | NA | NA | TRBV5-6 | CASSLVGSSTNEKLFF | TGTGCCAGCAGCTTGGTCGGGAGTTCAACTAATGAAAAACTGTTTTTT
TRBJ1-5 | NA | NA | TRBV28 | CASRNLGGAYQPQHF | TGTGCCAGCAGAAACCTCGGTGGGGCCTATCAGCCCCAGCATTTT
TRBJ2-3 | NA | TRBD2 | TRBV6-1 | CASSKGGTSGGRTSTDTQYF | TGTGCCAGCAGTAAAGGGGGGACTAGCGGGGGGCGAACTAGCACAGATACGCAGTATTTT
TRBJ2-7 | NA | TRBD2 | TRBV7-8 | CASSLAGGFSYEQYF | TGTGCCAGCAGCTTAGCGGGGGGGTTCTCCTACGAGCAGTACTTC
TRBJ2-5 | NA | TRBD1 | TRBV5-8 | CASSRDRAQETQYF | TGTGCCAGCAGCCGCGACAGGGCCCAAGAGACCCAGTACTTC
TRBJ1-1 | NA | NA | TRBV19 | CASNWRNTEAFF | TGTGCCAGTAATTGGAGGAACACTGAAGCTTTCTTT
TRBJ2-1 | NA | NA | TRBV13 | CASSLSTLSSYNEQFF | TGTGCCAGCAGCCTCTCCACCTTGAGCTCCTACAATGAGCAGTTCTTC
TRBJ1-5 | NA | NA | TRBV5-1 | CASSLSPGGNQPQHF | TGCGCCAGCAGCTTGTCTCCAGGGGGCAATCAGCCCCAGCATTTT
TRBJ2-1 | once | TRBD2 | TRBV5-1 | CASSWGLATDSYNEQFF | TGCGCCAGCAGCTGGGGACTAGCCACAGACTCCTACAATGAGCAGTTCTTC
TRBJ1-1 | NA | TRBD1 | TRBV5-4 | CASRDRSRTEAFF | TGTGCCAGCAGGGACAGGAGTCGGACTGAAGCTTTCTTT
TRBJ1-1 | once | NA | TRBV19 | CASSTGESGTEAFF | TGTGCCAGTAGTACAGGGGAGTCGGGGACTGAAGCTTTCTTT
TRBJ1-5 | NA | NA | TRBV6-1 | CASSEETVYSNQPQHF | TGTGCCAGCAGTGAAGAGACAGTTTATAGCAATCAGCCCCAGCATTTT
TRBJ2-7 | NA | TRBD1 | TRBV11-2 | CASSSGQGRDEQYF | TGTGCCAGCAGCTCTGGACAGGGCAGGGACGAGCAGTACTTC
TRBJ2-1 | NA | NA | TRBV19 | CASTDRPDPDDEQFF | TGTGCCAGTACCGACAGACCGGATCCCGACGATGAGCAGTTCTTC
TRBJ1-1 | NA | TRBD1 | TRBV4-2 | CASSPKDRRTEAFF | TGTGCCAGCAGCCCCAAGGACAGGCGGACTGAAGCTTTCTTT
TRBJ1-2 | NA | TRBD1 | TRBV19 | CASSPQGFDGYTF | TGTGCCAGTAGTCCACAGGGGTTCGATGGCTACACCTTC
TRBJ2-1 | NA | TRBD1 | TRBV5-1 | CASSLGDSPIVEQFF | TGCGCCAGCAGCTTGGGGGACAGCCCAATTGTTGAGCAGTTCTTC
TRBJ2-7 | NA | NA | TRBV5-1 | CASSLVPDSRYEQYF | TGCGCCAGCAGCTTGGTTCCGGACAGCCGCTACGAGCAGTACTTC
TRBJ2-7 | NA | TRBD1 | TRBV5-5 | CASSLIPGTGVEQYF | TGTGCCAGCAGCCTCATCCCCGGGACAGGGGTCGAGCAGTACTTC
TRBJ1-4 | NA | TRBD1 | TRBV7-9 | CASSFGQGDEKLFF | TGTGCCAGCAGCTTCGGACAGGGGGATGAAAAACTGTTTTTT
TRBJ2-7 | NA | NA | TRBV9 | CASSPRAVAYEQYF | TGTGCCAGCAGCCCCCGAGCTGTTGCCTACGAGCAGTACTTC
TRBJ1-1 | NA | TRBD1 | TRBV5-6 | CASSWTGRWDTEAFF | TGTGCCAGCAGCTGGACAGGGAGGTGGGACACTGAAGCTTTCTTT
TRBJ2-3 | NA | NA | TRBV2 | CASSEEYAGASTDTQYF | TGTGCCAGCAGTGAAGAGTATGCAGGGGCTAGCACAGATACGCAGTATTTT
TRBJ1-1 | few | TRBD1 | TRBV30 | CAWTGGDRVKTFF | TGTGCCTGGACCGGGGGGGACAGGGTAAAAACTTTCTTT
TRBJ1-1 | NA | NA | TRBV29-1 | CGGGRGTLGAFF | TGCGGCGGGGGGCGAGGGACACTGGGAGCTTTCTTT
TRBJ2-5 | once | TRBD2 | TRBV10-2 | CASSDSPTSGQETQYF | TGCGCCAGCAGTGATTCCCCGACTAGCGGGCAAGAGACCCAGTACTTC
TRBJ1-1 | NA | NA | TRBV5-6 | CASSAQLNTEAFF | TGTGCCAGCAGCGCACAGCTGAACACTGAAGCTTTCTTT
TRBJ2-5 | NA | NA | TRBV7-3 | CASSLRAGRETQYF | TGTGCCAGCAGCTTACGTGCAGGGAGGGAGACCCAGTACTTC
TRBJ2-3 | NA | NA | TRBV10-1 | CASSETADTQYF | TGCGCCAGCAGTGAGACAGCAGATACGCAGTATTTT
TRBJ2-3 | NA | NA | TRBV18 | CASSPSRVADYTDTQYF | TGTGCCAGCTCACCGTCCCGAGTAGCGGACTACACAGATACGCAGTATTTT
TRBJ1-4 | NA | TRBD1 | TRBV5-6 | CASSLVRQGGEKLFF | TGTGCCAGCAGCTTGGTGCGTCAGGGGGGTGAAAAACTGTTTTTT
TRBJ2-7 | NA | TRBD2 | TRBV19 | CASSPGGAGIPYEQYF | TGTGCCAGTAGCCCGGGGGGGGCCGGTATCCCCTACGAGCAGTACTTC
TRBJ1-1 | NA | TRBD1 | TRBV9 | CASSVAGWDSEAFF | TGTGCCAGCAGCGTAGCGGGGTGGGACAGTGAAGCTTTCTTT
TRBJ2-1 | NA | TRBD1 | TRBV18 | CASSQAGTDNEQFF | TGTGCCAGCTCACAAGCCGGGACAGACAATGAGCAGTTCTTC
TRBJ2-3 | NA | NA | TRBV5-1 | CASSFSTGTDTQYF | TGCGCCAGCAGCTTTAGTACTGGCACAGATACGCAGTATTTT
TRBJ1-6 | once | TRBD1 | TRBV6-6 | CASSSQRQGANSPLHF | TGTGCCAGCAGCAGTCAAAGACAGGGCGCGAATTCACCCCTCCACTTT
TRBJ1-2 | NA | NA | TRBV6-6 | CASSPTGNIYGYTF | TGTGCCAGCAGTCCCACCGGGAATATCTATGGCTACACCTTC
TRBJ1-2 | NA | NA | TRBV5-1 | CASSPLLQDYGYTF | TGCGCCAGCAGCCCTCTCCTACAGGACTATGGCTACACCTTC
TRBJ2-1 | NA | TRBD2 | TRBV7-3 | CASSLWGGSYNEQFF | TGTGCCAGCAGCTTGTGGGGGGGGTCCTACAATGAGCAGTTCTTC
TRBJ1-4 | NA | NA | TRBV4-1 | CASSQDRRDPNEKLFF | TGCGCCAGCAGCCAAGATCGGAGGGACCCTAATGAAAAACTGTTTTTT